Below, one T cell receptor beta chain is given with its context. Profiled with immunoSEQ multiplex PCR; TCRdb holds only in-frame clones, not every one. Altogether about 250,000 clones are present, almost 90% being singletons, with the ten largest covering approximately 1.3%. The CDR3 is 15 residues long. CDR1 is SGHTA and CDR2 is FQGNSA in the germline V gene. V lost 2 bases, J lost 0 bases, and 8 bases lay in between. The data were obtained in a study of blood T cell repertoires in COVID-19. The sequence was obtained from a man older than 75 with acute or convalescent COVID-19. Sequenced input: peripheral blood. The rearrangement uses TRBV7-2 and TRBJ2-1; no firm D call. The CDR3: CASSLMQVSYNEQFF. DNA for the CDR3: TGTGCCAGCAGCTTAATGCAGGTCTCCTACAATGAGCAGTTCTTC.